The text below deals with one T cell receptor beta chain. Which antigen it targets is not known. Base-call qualities are not available, and no considerably larger clone is one nucleotide away. From its cysteine to its phenylalanine, the CDR3 spans 16 amino acids. The retained sequence is limited to the CDR3, 48 bases, with the frame set at the first base. The trim is 0 bases for V and 5 bases for J, with a gap of 15 bases between the germline ends. Sequences SGHTS (CDR1) and YDEGEE (CDR2) are obtained from the germline V gene. TCRbeta CDR3 regions were amplified from genomic DNA using the immunoSEQ Assay, a bias-controlled multiplex PCR. In the authors' own workflow: Within the assay, amplification of reference gene primers was used to estimate how many nucleated cells each sample contained. Sequence reads were collapsed and filtered to measure the absolute abundance of every unique TCRbeta CDR3 rearrangement. For each sample, productive Simpson clonality was calculated as the square root of Simpson's diversity index over productive rearrangements. TCRdb obtained this table from immuneACCESS and retained in-frame rearrangements with V and J assigned. These tables miss some clones; where compared with another copy, unresolved V genes account for less than half of the shortfall, and the remainder is unexplained. The DNA was the basis for D and trimming; V, J and clone size are from that table. Within this sample are 200,000 to 300,000 clones, with around 84% of them counted one time only. Approximately 4% of the sample belongs to the ten largest clones.

Each collaborating institution followed its own protocols to collect whole blood in K2EDTA tubes. For TCRbeta analysis, collaborators shipped samples in one of three forms: frozen whole blood, isolated PBMCs, or DNA extracted from either of those sample types. This entry belongs to a study of blood T cell repertoires in COVID-19 (dated by TCRdb to the early 2020s). Study-level background: The collaborator samples originated in the United States, Italy and Spain and spanned the acute and convalescent phases of COVID-19. The material from the prospective study consisted of cDNA or gDNA derived from T cells, B-cell-depleted T cells, or PBMCs. The dataset comprised deeply sampled blood TCRbeta repertoires from subjects exposed to, actively infected with, or recovered from COVID-19. The repertoires were released in a freely available public database intended as a resource for research on the immune response to SARS-CoV-2. The samples were drawn from two sources: the first 160 participants of the ongoing ImmuneRACE study, and about 1,300 subjects contributed by 6 global collaborators. Nearly every sample came with metadata listing a de-identified subject ID, COVID-19 status, age in years and sex. Where available, HLA class I and class II types were obtained from metadata supplied by the sample provider rather than from assay-based typing.

The paper's findings and limits, for the study overall: The amount of clinical and demographic metadata varied by source and participant and was provided uncurated.

This clonotype was obtained from a man between 60 and 75 years old with acute or convalescent COVID-19. The rearrangement combines TRBV5-8 with TRBJ2-1, with a tentative D gene TRBD2 over 5 matching bases. Source material: peripheral blood. The CDR3 here reads CASSLEASLENNEQFF. The nucleotide sequence reads TGTGCCAGCAGCTTGGAGGCTAGCCTTGAAAACAATGAGCAGTTCTTC.